This T cell receptor beta chain was identified in a study of T-cell reconstitution after alpha-beta-depleted transplantation in children. The CDR3 extends over 16 amino acids. The V gene's germline CDR1 is SEHNR and CDR2 FQNEAQ (reference sequence). Trimming took off 4 bases at V and 0 bases at J, with 13 bases between the two ends. Whole-study findings and limits: In some patients, recipient T cells and intrathymic progenitors surviving conditioning explained high day-60 diversity. Expanded graft clones numbering several hundred reportedly gave rise to alpha-beta T cells about two months after transplant. T-cell numbers and diversity one year post-transplant derived largely from freshly generated T cells.

Preparing the TCRbeta library involved the use of unique molecular identifiers. TCRdb reprocessed the PCR reads via MiXCR and lists one record per CDR3 protein. The profile shows about 980,000 distinct CDR3 sequences, roughly 29% of them singletons. Concerning this clonotype itself: Its antigen is currently unknown.

The sequence was collected from a boy less than two years old who had a stem cell transplant for SCID, so the T cells may come from the graft donor. This sample comprised PBMCs, mostly from graft donor cells, obtained 360 days after TCRalphabeta/CD19-depleted stem cell transplant. This chain links TRBV7-9 with TRBJ1-3, with a possible D match to TRBD1 (6 bases). The CDR3 loop reads CASSSSGALSGNTIYF. CDR3 bases: TGTGCCAGCAGCTCTTCGGGGGCCCTCTCTGGAAACACCATATATTTT.